The text below deals with one TCR beta chain. The sample is drawn from a study of blood T cell repertoires in COVID-19. On the study more broadly: Samples representing acute and convalescent COVID-19 were sourced from the United States, Italy and Spain. The analysed material was cDNA or gDNA that came from T cells, B-cell-depleted T cells, or PBMCs.

The data were produced by immunoSEQ multiplex PCR, yet TCRdb's version contains in-frame clones alone and is incomplete. The sample lists about 240,000 clones; around 86% were seen once. The CDR3 loop spans 15 amino acids. The ends were cut back, 2 bases at V and 5 bases at J, with 15 bases in the middle. Germline loops: CDR1 MNHEY, CDR2 SMNVEV (reference sequence). The chain uses TRBV27 and TRBJ1-2, with D possibly matching TRBD1 (5 bases). The sequenced sample was PBMCs or T cells enriched from blood (not recorded which). The TCR comes from a woman aged 40 to 50 with acute COVID-19. This CDR3 is CASSLNPGSGYGYTF. CDR3 sequence (DNA): TGTGCCAGCAGTTTAAATCCAGGGTCAGGATATGGCTACACCTTC.